This T cell receptor beta chain was retrieved from a study of Graves' ophthalmopathy and Graves' hyperthyroidism. Germline V gives CDR1 SQVTM, CDR2 ANQGSEA. The V gene lost 3 bases and the J gene lost 0 bases, with 12 bases spanning the gap. The CDR3 is 16 amino acids. RNA transcripts yielded amplified TCR beta CDR3 regions. The workflow started with a first-round RT-PCR run with HTBI primers and then moved on to a second-round multiplex PCR. Via MiXCR, TCRdb re-called the multiplex PCR reads, giving one row per CDR3 protein. Among 500,000 to 700,000 distinct CDR3 sequences, 35% to 45% were seen once, and the ten largest hold about 4.6%.

The gene calls are TRBV29-1 and TRBJ2-6; D is tentatively TRBD1 or TRBD2 (5 bases each). The clonotype comes from an adult man with Graves' hyperthyroidism. Sequencing was carried out using peripheral blood or thyroid tissue (not recorded which). CDR3 region: CSVDDKGSSGANVLTF. The CDR3 DNA reads as TGCAGCGTTGACGACAAGGGGAGCTCTGGGGCCAACGTCCTGACTTTC.